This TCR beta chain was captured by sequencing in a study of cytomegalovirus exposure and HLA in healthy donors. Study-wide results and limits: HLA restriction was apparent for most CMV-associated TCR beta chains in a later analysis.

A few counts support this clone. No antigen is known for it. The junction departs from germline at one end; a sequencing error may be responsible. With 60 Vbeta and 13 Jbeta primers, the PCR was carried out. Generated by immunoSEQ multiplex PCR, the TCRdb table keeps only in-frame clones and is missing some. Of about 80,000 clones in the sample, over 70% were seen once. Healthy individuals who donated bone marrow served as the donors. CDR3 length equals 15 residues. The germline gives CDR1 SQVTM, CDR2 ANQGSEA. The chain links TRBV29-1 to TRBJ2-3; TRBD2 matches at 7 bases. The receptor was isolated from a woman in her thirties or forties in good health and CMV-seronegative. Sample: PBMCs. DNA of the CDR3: TGCAGCGTCGAAGGCCTAGCGGAGTCCACAGATACGCAGTATTTT. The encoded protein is CSVEGLAESTDTQYF.